This TCR beta chain was captured by sequencing in a study of blood T cells in healthy people across ages. Study results and limitations: Significant beta diversity loss was already apparent by age approximately 40, declining roughly linearly.

With regard to this clonotype: Its antigen remains unidentified.

Using a J-beta primer mix together with a sample-barcoded 5' primer, a second PCR was run for roughly 6 to 12 cycles. TCRdb independently ran MiXCR on the 5' RACE reads; one entry per CDR3 protein. The table includes about 780,000 distinct CDR3 sequences, roughly 26% detected once. The CDR3 consists of 16 residues. V lost 0 bases, J lost 5 bases, and 19 bases lay in between. The germline CDR1 and CDR2 sequences are DFQATT and SNEGSKA (reference sequence). In addition, the sample was reused for a study of T cells of mothers and their children. From that second work: Sample barcodes and 2-4 random nucleotides came from the second PCR's M1S primer.

The sequenced sample was blood. This sequence originates from a boy aged 5-17 years in good health. The rearrangement links TRBV20-1 to TRBJ2-5; TRBD1 or TRBD2 may be the D gene (5 bases each). The CDR3 nucleotides are TGCAGTGCTAGAGATCGTAGGGGTGTGGGGACGGAGACCCAGTACTTC. It yields the protein CSARDRRGVGTETQYF.